Presented here are 6 T cell receptor beta chains from one specimen sequenced in a study of neurological immune-mediated disorders. One entry per CDR3 protein, called by TCRdb with MiXCR from the 5' RACE reads. Among under 70,000 distinct CDR3 sequences listed, roughly 5% were seen once. The sample comprised PBMCs. All receptors come from a woman aged 25 to 45 with multiple sclerosis.

The chain joins TRBV5-5 to TRBJ1-5; D is uncertain. Germline V gives CDR1 SGHKS, CDR2 YYEKEE (reference sequence). The V end was cut by 2 bases, the J end by 0 bases, with 9 bases between. The CDR3 extends over 15 amino acids. CDR3 in DNA: TGTGCCAGCAGCTTCGTCGGGGATAGCAATCAGCCCCAGCATTTT. This codes for CASSFVGDSNQPQHF.

This clonotype showed up many times. The chain links TRBV3-1 to TRBJ2-1, with D possibly matching TRBD1 (6 bases). Trimming removed 0 bases from V and 14 bases from J, with 17 bases in between. Looked up from germline, CDR1 is LGHDT and CDR2 is YNNKEL (reference sequence). The CDR3 has 14 residues. This CDR3 reads CASSQDDRPKPEFF. As DNA, the CDR3 is TGTGCCAGCAGCCAAGATGACAGGCCCAAACCGGAGTTCTTC.

This clonotype has at least ten counts. The J gene is TRBJ2-1, the V gene TRBV20-1, with TRBD2 matching 7 bases. CDR1 DFQATT and CDR2 SNEGSKA come from the germline V gene (reference sequence). J lost 5 bases, V lost 0 bases, and 4 bases had no gene match. The length of the CDR3 is 14 residues. The chain's CDR3 is CSAREGGTHNEQFF. CDR3 nucleotide sequence: TGCAGTGCTAGAGAGGGGGGGACGCACAATGAGCAGTTCTTC.

This clonotype has ten or more counts. The chain recombines TRBV10-3 with TRBJ2-7; no firm D call. There are 14 residues in the CDR3. V was cut by 6 bases and J by 5 bases, with 17 bases left in between. Germline CDR1 ENHRY, CDR2 SYGVKD. DNA of the CDR3: TGTGCCATCAGCGTTGGAACCTCAGACCACGAGCAGTACTTC. As protein: CAISVGTSDHEQYF.

This clonotype was seen repeatedly, ten times or more. This chain connects TRBV27 to TRBJ1-1, with 9 nucleotides matching TRBD1. Trimming cost V 0 bases and J 11 bases; bases outside gene matches: 4. The CDR3 contains 13 residues. Germline V lookup: CDR1 MNHEY, CDR2 SMNVEV (reference sequence). CDR3: CASSLSTGGEAFF. The CDR3, as DNA: TGTGCCAGCAGTTTATCGACAGGGGGTGAGGCTTTCTTT.

This clonotype was counted ten times or more. The genes are TRBV20-1 and TRBJ2-5; D is possibly TRBD1 (6 bases). The CDR3 runs 12 residues. Germline V gene lookup returns CDR1 DFQATT and CDR2 SNEGSKA (reference sequence). With 3 bases removed from V and 6 bases from J, the gap between germline ends came to 11 bases. In DNA form, the CDR3 reads TGCAGTGCTAGGGAAGGGGGAAAGACCCAGTACTTC. Protein sequence: CSAREGGKTQYF.